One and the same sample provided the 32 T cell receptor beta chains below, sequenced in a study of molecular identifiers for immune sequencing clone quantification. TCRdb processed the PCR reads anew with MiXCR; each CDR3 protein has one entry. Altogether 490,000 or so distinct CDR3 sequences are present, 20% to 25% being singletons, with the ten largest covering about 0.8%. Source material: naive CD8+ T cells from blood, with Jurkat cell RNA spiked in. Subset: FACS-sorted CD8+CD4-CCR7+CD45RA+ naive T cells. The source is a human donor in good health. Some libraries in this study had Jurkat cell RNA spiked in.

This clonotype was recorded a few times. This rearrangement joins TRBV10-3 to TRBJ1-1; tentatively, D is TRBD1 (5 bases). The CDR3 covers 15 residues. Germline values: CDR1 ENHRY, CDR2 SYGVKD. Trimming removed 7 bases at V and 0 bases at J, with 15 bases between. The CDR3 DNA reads TGTGCCATCATGGGGGAGACAGATATGAACACTGAAGCTTTCTTT. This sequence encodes CAIMGETDMNTEAFF.

CDR3: CASGDTGTNTGELFF. The CDR3, as DNA: TGTGCTAGTGGAGATACCGGGACTAACACCGGGGAGCTGTTTTTT. The J gene is TRBJ2-2, the V gene TRBV12-5, with TRBD2 as a possible D gene (6 bases). Germline V gene data show CDR1 as LGHNT and CDR2 as FRNRAP. V lost 6 bases and J lost 2, with 13 bases in between. The CDR3 is made up of 15 amino acids.

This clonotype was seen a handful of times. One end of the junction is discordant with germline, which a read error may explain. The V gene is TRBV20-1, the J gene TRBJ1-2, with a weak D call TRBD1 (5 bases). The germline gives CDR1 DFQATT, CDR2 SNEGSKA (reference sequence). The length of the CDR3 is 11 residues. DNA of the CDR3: TGCAGTTCTAGGGACGGATATGGCTACACCTTC. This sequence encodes CSSRDGYGYTF.

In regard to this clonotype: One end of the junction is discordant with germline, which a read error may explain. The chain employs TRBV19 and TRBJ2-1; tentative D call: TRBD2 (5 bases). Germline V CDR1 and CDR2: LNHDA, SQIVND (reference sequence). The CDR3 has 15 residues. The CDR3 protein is CAGSIGPLGSHEQFF. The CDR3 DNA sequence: TGTGCCGGTAGTATAGGCCCACTAGGATCCCATGAGCAGTTCTTC.

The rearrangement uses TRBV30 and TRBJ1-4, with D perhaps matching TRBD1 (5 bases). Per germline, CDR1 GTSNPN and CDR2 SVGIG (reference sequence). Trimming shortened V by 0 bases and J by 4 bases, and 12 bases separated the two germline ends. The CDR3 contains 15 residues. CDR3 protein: CAWSVRDAFNEKLFF. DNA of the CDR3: TGTGCCTGGAGTGTGAGGGACGCCTTTAATGAAAAACTGTTTTTT.

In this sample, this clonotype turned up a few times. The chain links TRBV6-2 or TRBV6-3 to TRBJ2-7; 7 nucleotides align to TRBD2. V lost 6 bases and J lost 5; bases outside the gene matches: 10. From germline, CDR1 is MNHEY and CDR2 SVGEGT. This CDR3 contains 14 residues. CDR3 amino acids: CASRARGVYDEQYF. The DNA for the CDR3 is TGTGCCAGCAGAGCCCGGGGGGTTTACGACGAGCAGTACTTC.

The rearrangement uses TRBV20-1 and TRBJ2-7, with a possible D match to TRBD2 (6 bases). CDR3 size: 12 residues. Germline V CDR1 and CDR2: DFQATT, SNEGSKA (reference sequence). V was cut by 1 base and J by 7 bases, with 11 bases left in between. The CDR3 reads CSARAPRGEQYF. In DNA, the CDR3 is TGCAGTGCTAGAGCACCACGGGGGGAGCAGTACTTC.

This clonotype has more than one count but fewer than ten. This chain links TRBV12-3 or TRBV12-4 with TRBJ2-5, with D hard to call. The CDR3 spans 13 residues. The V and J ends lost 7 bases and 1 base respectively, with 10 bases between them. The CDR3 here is CASTDGIQETQYF. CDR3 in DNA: TGTGCCAGCACGGATGGGATCCAAGAGACCCAGTACTTC.

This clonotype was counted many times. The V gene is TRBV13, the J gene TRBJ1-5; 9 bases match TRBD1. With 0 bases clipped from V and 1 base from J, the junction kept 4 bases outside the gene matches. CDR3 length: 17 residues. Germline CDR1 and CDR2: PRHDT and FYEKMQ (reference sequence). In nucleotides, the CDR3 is TGTGCCAGCAGCTTAGGCGGGGACAGGGAAAGCAATCAGCCCCAGCATTTT. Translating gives CASSLGGDRESNQPQHF. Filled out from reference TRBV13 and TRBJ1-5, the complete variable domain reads AAGVIQSPRHLIKEKRETATLKCYPIPRHDTVYWYQQGPGQDPQFLISFYEKMQSDKGSIPDRFSAQQFSDYHSELNMSSLELGDSALYFCASSLGGDRESNQPQHFGDGTRLSIL.

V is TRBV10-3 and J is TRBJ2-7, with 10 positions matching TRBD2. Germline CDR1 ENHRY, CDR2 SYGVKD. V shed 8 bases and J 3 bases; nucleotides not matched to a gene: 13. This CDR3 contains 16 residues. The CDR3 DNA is TGTGCCATCGGGACCCCCCTAGCGGGGGATAACTACGAGCAGTACTTC. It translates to CAIGTPLAGDNYEQYF.

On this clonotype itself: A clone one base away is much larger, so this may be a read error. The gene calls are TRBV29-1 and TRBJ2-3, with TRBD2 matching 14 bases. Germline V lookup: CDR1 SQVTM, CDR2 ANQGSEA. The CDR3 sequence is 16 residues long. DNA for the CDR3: TGCAGCGCACCGGGACTAGCGGGAGCGGGCACAGATACGCGGTATTTT. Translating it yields CSAPGLAGAGTDTRYF.

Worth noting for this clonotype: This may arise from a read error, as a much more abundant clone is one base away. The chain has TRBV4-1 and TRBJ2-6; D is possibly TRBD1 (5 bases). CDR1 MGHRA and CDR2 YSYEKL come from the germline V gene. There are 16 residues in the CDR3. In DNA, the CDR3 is TGCGCCAGCAGCCAAGATCACCGCTCTGGGGCCAACATCCTGACTTTC. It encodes CASSQDHRSGANILTF.

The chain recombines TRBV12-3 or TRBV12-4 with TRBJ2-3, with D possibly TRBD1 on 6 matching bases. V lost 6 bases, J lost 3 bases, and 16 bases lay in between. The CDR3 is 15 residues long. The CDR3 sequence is CASSPDRTETDTQYF. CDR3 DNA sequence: TGTGCCAGCAGCCCCGATCGGACAGAGACAGATACGCAGTATTTT.

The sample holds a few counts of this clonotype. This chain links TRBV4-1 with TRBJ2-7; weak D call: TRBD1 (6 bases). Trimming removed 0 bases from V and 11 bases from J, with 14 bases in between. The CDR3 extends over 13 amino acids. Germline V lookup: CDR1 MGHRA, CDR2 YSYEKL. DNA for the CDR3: TGCGCCAGCAGCCAAGATCCAGGACAGAGGGAGTACTTC. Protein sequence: CASSQDPGQREYF.

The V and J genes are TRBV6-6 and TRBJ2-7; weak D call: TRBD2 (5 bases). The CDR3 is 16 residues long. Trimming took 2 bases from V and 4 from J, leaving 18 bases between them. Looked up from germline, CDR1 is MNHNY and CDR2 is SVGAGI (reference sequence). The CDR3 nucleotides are TGTGCCAGCAGTTACGGAGCCAGTAACGGGAAGTACGAGCAGTACTTC. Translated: CASSYGASNGKYEQYF.

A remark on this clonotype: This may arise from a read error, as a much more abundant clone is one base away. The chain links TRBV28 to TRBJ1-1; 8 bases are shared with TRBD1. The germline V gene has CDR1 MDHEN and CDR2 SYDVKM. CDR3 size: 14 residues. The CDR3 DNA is TGTGCCAGCAGTTTACACAGGGGGAGATCTGAAGCTCTCTTT. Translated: CASSLHRGRSEALF.

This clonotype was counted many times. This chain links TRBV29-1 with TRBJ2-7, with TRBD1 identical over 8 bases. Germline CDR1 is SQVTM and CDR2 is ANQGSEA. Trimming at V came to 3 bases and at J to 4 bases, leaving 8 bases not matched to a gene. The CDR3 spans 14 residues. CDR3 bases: TGCAGCGTTGAGTTCCAGGGGGCGCGGTACGAGCAGTACTTC. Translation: CSVEFQGARYEQYF.

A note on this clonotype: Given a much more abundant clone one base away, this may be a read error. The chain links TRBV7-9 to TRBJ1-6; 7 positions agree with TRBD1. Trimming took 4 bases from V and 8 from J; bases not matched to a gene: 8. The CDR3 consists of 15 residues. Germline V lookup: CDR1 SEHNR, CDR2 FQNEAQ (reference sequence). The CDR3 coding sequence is TGTGCCAGCAGCTCGGCGACAGGGCCCTATTCACCCCTCCACTTT. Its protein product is CASSSATGPYSPLHF.

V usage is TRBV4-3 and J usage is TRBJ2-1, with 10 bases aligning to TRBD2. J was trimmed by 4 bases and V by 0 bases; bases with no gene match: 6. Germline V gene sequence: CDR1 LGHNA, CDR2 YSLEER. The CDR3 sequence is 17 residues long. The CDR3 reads CASSQDASGSRYNEQFF. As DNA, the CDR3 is TGCGCCAGCAGCCAAGATGCTAGCGGGAGTAGGTACAATGAGCAGTTCTTC.

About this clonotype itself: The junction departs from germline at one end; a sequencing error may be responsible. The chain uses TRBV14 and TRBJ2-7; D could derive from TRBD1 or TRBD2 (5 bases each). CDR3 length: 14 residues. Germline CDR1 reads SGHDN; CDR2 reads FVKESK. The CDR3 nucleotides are TGTACCAGCAGCCACCCCGGGGCCGGGTTCGAGCAGTACTTC. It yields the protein CTSSHPGAGFEQYF.

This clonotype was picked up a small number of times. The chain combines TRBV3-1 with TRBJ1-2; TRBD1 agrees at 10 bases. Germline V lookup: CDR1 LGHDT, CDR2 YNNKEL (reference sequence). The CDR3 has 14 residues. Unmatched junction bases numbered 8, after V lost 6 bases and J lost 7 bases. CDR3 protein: CASRPGQGTRGYTF. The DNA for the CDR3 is TGTGCCAGCAGACCGGGACAGGGGACGCGTGGCTACACCTTC. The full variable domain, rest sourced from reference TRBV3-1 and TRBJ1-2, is DTAVSQTPKYLVTQMGNDKSIKCEQNLGHDTMYWYKQDSKKFLKIMFSYNNKELIINETVPNRFSPKSPDKAHLNLHINSLELGDSAVYFCASRPGQGTRGYTFGSGTRLTVV.

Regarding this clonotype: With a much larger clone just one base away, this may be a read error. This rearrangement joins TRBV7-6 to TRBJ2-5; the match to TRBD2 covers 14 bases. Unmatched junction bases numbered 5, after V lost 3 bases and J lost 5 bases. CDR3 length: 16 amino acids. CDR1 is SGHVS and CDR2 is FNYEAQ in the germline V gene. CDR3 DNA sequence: TGTGCCAGCAGCTTGGTGACTAGCGGGGGGGCCGAGACCCAGTACTTC. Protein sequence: CASSLVTSGGAETQYF.

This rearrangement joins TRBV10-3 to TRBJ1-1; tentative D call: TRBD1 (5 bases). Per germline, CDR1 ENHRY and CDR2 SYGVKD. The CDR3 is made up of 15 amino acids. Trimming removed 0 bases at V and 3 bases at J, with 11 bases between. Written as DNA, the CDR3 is TGTGCCATCAGTGAGTCTACCGGACAATACACTGAAGCTTTCTTT. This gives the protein CAISESTGQYTEAFF.

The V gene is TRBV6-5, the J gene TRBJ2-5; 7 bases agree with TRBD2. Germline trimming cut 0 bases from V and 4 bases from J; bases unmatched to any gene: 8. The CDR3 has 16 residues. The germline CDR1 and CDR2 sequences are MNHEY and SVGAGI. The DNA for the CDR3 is TGTGCCAGCAGTTACTCGGGAGGGAACCCGGGAGAGACCCAGTACTTC. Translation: CASSYSGGNPGETQYF.

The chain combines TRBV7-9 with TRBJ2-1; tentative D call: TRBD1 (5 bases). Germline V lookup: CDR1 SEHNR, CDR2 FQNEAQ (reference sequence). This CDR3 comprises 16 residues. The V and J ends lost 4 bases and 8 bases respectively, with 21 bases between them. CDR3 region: CASSSDLGHLRDEQFF. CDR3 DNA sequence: TGTGCCAGCAGCTCAGATCTAGGACACTTACGCGATGAGCAGTTCTTC.

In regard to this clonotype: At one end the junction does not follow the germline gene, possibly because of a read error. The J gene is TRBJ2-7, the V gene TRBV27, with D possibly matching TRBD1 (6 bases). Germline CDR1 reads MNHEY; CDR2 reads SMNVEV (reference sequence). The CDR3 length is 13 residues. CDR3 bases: TGTGCCAGCAGTTTAACACAGGGCTACGTGCAGTACTTC. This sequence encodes CASSLTQGYVQYF.

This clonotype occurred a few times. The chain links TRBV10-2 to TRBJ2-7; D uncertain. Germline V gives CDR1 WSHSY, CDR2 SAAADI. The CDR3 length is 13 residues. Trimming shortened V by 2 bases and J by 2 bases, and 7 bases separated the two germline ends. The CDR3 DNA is TGCGCCAGCAGTGAGGCATTGACCTACGAGCAGTACTTC. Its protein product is CASSEALTYEQYF.

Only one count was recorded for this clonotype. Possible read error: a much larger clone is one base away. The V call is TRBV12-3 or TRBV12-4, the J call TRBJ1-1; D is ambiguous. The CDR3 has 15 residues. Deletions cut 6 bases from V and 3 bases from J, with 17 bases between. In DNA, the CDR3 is TGTGCCAGCAGCCTGGGTTTTGGGGTGGACACTGAAGCTTTCTTT. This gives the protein CASSLGFGVDTEAFF.

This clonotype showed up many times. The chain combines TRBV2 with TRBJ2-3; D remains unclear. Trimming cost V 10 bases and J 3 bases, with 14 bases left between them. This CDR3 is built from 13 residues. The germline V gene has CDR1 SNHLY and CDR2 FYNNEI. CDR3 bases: TGTGCCAACAACGCGGAGCTGACAGATACGCAGTATTTT. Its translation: CANNAELTDTQYF.

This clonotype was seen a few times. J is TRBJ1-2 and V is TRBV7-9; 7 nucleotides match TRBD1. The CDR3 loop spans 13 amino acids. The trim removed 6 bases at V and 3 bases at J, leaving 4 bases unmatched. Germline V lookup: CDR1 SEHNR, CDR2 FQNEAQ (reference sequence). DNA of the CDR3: TGTGCCAGCAGAGACGGGACAGACTATGGCTACACCTTC. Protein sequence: CASRDGTDYGYTF.

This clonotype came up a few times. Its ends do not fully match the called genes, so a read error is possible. CDR3 sequence reads: CAWSKTVNTEAFF. Here the CDR3 DNA reads TGCGCCTGGAGCAAAACAGTGAACACTGAAGCTTTCTTT. V is TRBV30 and J is TRBJ1-1; D remains unclear. The germline V gene has CDR1 GTSNPN and CDR2 SVGIG (reference sequence). This CDR3 contains 13 residues.

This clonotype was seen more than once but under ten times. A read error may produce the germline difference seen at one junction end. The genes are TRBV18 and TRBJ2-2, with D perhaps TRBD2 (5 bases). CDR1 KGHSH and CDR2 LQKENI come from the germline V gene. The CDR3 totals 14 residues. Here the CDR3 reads CASWDRDHTGELSF. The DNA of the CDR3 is TGTGCCAGCTGGGATAGGGATCACACCGGGGAGCTGTCTTTT.